This entry is about one T cell receptor beta chain. What it recognizes is unknown. These data originate in a study of cytomegalovirus exposure and HLA in healthy donors. As for the study in general: Membership in the Caucasian-associated ancestry cluster was found for 81% of 300 to 400 genotyped donors. The study's findings and limits: Among TCR beta chains of equal frequency, HLA-associated ones were more clonally expanded in a later analysis.

The PCR employed 60 Vbeta primers together with 13 Jbeta primers. TCRdb keeps only in-frame clones here, not all; method: immunoSEQ multiplex PCR. Of under 85,000 clones listed, 60% to 70% are singletons. The CDR3 is 14 amino acids. Trimming shortened V by 3 bases and J by 0 bases, and 12 bases separated the two germline ends. Germline V gene sequence: CDR1 GTSNPN, CDR2 SVGIG (reference sequence). The receptor was isolated from a man aged 40-55 years in good health and CMV-seropositive. Sequenced input: PBMCs. This chain connects TRBV30 to TRBJ2-7; TRBD1 might be the D (5 bases). The CDR3 sequence: CAWRGKDNSYEQYF. DNA of the CDR3: TGTGCCTGGAGGGGCAAGGACAACTCCTACGAGCAGTACTTC. The complete variable domain, with remaining parts taken from reference TRBV30 and TRBJ2-7, reads SQTIHQWPATLVQPVGSPLSLECTVEGTSNPNLYWYRQAAGRGLQLLFYSVGIGQISSEVPQNLSASRPQDRQFILSSKKLLLSDSGFYLCAWRGKDNSYEQYFGPGTRLTVT.